This is a list of T cell receptor beta chains from one sample in a study of cytomegalovirus exposure and HLA in healthy donors. Measured with immunoSEQ multiplex PCR; TCRdb has only the in-frame clones, and not every one. The table has 150,000 to 160,000 clones, 80% seen once. Sequences were obtained from PBMCs. These receptors were collected from a young man in good health and CMV-seropositive. Each CDR3 is given with its conserved first and last residue. The order of the fields is V gene, clone size, J gene, D gene, CDR3 DNA, CDR3 protein. A D gene is named only where the DNA matches it firmly. Expanded clones get a size class; other rows say once, few or many, or leave the size out.

>TRBV4-1|NA|TRBJ2-5|NA
TGCGCCAGCAGCCAAGCCGACCCGGCAGGGGAGACCCAGTACTTC
CASSQADPAGETQYF
>TRBV19|NA|TRBJ2-2|TRBD2
TGTGCCAGTAGCGCACCCACTAGCGGAGGCTGGAACACCGGGGAGCTGTTTTTT
CASSAPTSGGWNTGELFF
>TRBV9|NA|TRBJ2-7|TRBD2
TGTGCCAGCAGCGCCGAACGGGGAGCGGGAGGATCCTACGAGCAGTACTTC
CASSAERGAGGSYEQYF
>TRBV5-4|NA|TRBJ2-3|NA
TGTGCCAGCAGCCAAGAGCGGTCTAGCACAGATACGCAGTATTTT
CASSQERSSTDTQYF
>TRBV9|NA|TRBJ2-2|TRBD1
TGTGCCAGCAGCGTCCAGGGGGCGCCCGCCGGGGAGCTGTTTTTT
CASSVQGAPAGELFF
>TRBV28|once|TRBJ2-7|NA
TGTGCCACAGGGCAGGGCACCTACGAGCAGTACTTC
CATGQGTYEQYF
>TRBV7-8|NA|TRBJ2-1|TRBD2
TGTGCCAGCAGCGGTCCGACTAGCGGGACCTACAATGAGCAGTTCTTC
CASSGPTSGTYNEQFF
>TRBV4-2|NA|TRBJ2-3|NA
TGTGCCAGCAGCCAAGATATTCAGACTCTAGATACGCAGTATTTT
CASSQDIQTLDTQYF
>TRBV28|NA|TRBJ1-1|NA
TGTGCCAGCAGTTCCTCCGGTGCAGGATACACTGAAGCTTTCTTT
CASSSSGAGYTEAFF
>TRBV7-3|few|TRBJ2-1|TRBD2
TGTGCCAGCAGCTTAAGCGTTCCTAGCGGGAATTCTGAGCAGTTCTTC
CASSLSVPSGNSEQFF
>TRBV6-1|few|TRBJ1-4|NA
TGTGCCAGCAGTTACCGGGAAAAACTGTTTTTT
CASSYREKLFF
>TRBV28|NA|TRBJ2-2|TRBD2
TGTGCCAGCAGTATTCTTAGCGGGTCCGGGGAGCTGTTTTTT
CASSILSGSGELFF
>TRBV5-1|NA|TRBJ2-3|TRBD2
TGCGCCAGCAGCTGGACTAGCGGGAGTAGCACAGATACGCAGTATTTT
CASSWTSGSSTDTQYF
>TRBV27|NA|TRBJ2-2|TRBD1
TGTGCCAGCAGTTTGAAAACGAGGACAGGGTCGACCGGGGAGCTGTTTTTT
CASSLKTRTGSTGELFF
>TRBV7-2|NA|TRBJ2-2|NA
TGTGCCAGCAGCGTCGGTTGGAGTGTCGGGGAGCTGTTTTTT
CASSVGWSVGELFF
>TRBV7-9|NA|TRBJ2-7|NA
TGTGCCAGCAGCTTAACCCAGGGGAAGAACGAGCAGTACTTC
CASSLTQGKNEQYF
>TRBV21-1|NA|TRBJ2-2|NA
TGTGCCAGCAGCAAGCTGAATAAAGCGGGAGCCTCCACCGGGGAGCTGTTTTTT
CASSKLNKAGASTGELFF
>TRBV6-1|NA|TRBJ2-7|TRBD2
TGTGCCAGCAGGACTAGCGGGATGGGTGAGCAGTACTTC
CASRTSGMGEQYF
>TRBV9|once|TRBJ2-3|NA
TGTGCCAGCAGCGTAGCTACGGGTAGCGGACGGAGAGCTAGCACAGATACGCAGTATTTT
CASSVATGSGRRASTDTQYF
>TRBV7-8|NA|TRBJ2-1|TRBD2
TGTGCCAGCAGCTTAGCGTCCCCTAGCGGGAGAAACAATGAGCAGTTCTTC
CASSLASPSGRNNEQFF
>TRBV7-9|once|TRBJ2-3|TRBD1
TGTGCCAGCAGCTATAACGCCGGGACAGGGGAAGATACGCAGTATTTT
CASSYNAGTGEDTQYF
>TRBV4-1|NA|TRBJ2-3|TRBD2
TGCGCCAGCAGCCGTCGAATATGGACTAGCGGGAGAGGGGATAGCACAGATACGCAGTATTTT
CASSRRIWTSGRGDSTDTQYF
>TRBV10-3|NA|TRBJ2-2|TRBD1
TGTGCCATCAGTGAGAAGGGGACAGGGGACGGGGAGCTGTTTTTT
CAISEKGTGDGELFF
>TRBV27|NA|TRBJ2-7|NA
TGTGCCAGCAGTTTGGGCGGGGCGGGCGCCTCGCACGAGCAGTACTTC
CASSLGGAGASHEQYF
>TRBV11-2|NA|TRBJ2-2|TRBD2
TGTGCCAGCAGCTTCCCAGCGGGAGGGTCGAACACCGGGGAGCTGTTTTTT
CASSFPAGGSNTGELFF
>TRBV28|NA|TRBJ2-7|NA
TGTGCCAGCACGTCGGGAGCCCCCTACGAGCAGTACTTC
CASTSGAPYEQYF
>TRBV13|NA|TRBJ2-5|NA
TGTGCCAGCAGCTTAGAAACCGAAGAAGAGGAGACCCAGTACTTC
CASSLETEEEETQYF
>TRBV6-5|once|TRBJ2-7|TRBD1
TGTGCCAGCAGTTACTCTGCGGGACAGGGGGCCTACGAGCAGTACTTC
CASSYSAGQGAYEQYF
>TRBV28|NA|TRBJ2-1|TRBD2
TGTGCCAGCACCAAACGCTCATATAGCGGGATCCTCTACAATGAGCAGTTCTTC
CASTKRSYSGILYNEQFF
>TRBV4-2|NA|TRBJ1-6|NA
TGTGCCAGCAGCCAAAGTTCGACAGGCTCCTATAATTCACCCCTCCACTTT
CASSQSSTGSYNSPLHF
>TRBV5-1|NA|TRBJ2-1|TRBD2
TGCGCCAGCAGCTGGGGGGGACCTAGGGACGATGAGCAGTTCTTC
CASSWGGPRDDEQFF
>TRBV29-1|NA|TRBJ2-7|NA
TGCAGCGTTAACAGGGATCGCGAGCAGTACTTC
CSVNRDREQYF
>TRBV4-1|NA|TRBJ1-5|NA
TGCGCCAGCAGCCTTGACAGAAGCACTAATCAGCCCCAGCATTTT
CASSLDRSTNQPQHF
>TRBV10-3|NA|TRBJ2-3|TRBD1
TGTGCCATCAGGCCGGGACAGGCCACAGATACGCAGTATTTT
CAIRPGQATDTQYF
>TRBV27|NA|TRBJ2-7|TRBD2
TGTGCCAGCAGTTTTAACGGGAGGGCCCTGTACGAGCAGTACTTC
CASSFNGRALYEQYF
>TRBV7-6|few|TRBJ2-1|NA
TGTGCCAGCAGCTCGCCCAGCGCCTCCTACAATGAGCAGTTCTTC
CASSSPSASYNEQFF
>TRBV27|NA|TRBJ1-2|TRBD1
TGTGCCAGCAGTTCGGGCAGGGGGCGAGGCTACACCTTC
CASSSGRGRGYTF
>TRBV7-8|NA|TRBJ2-7|TRBD1
TGTGCCAGCACCCGGGGGACAGGGAGGCTCTACGAGCAGTACTTC
CASTRGTGRLYEQYF
>TRBV5-1|NA|TRBJ2-7|NA
TGCGCCAGCAGCTTGGCCATTTCTGGTGGAGTAGACTACGAGCAGTACTTC
CASSLAISGGVDYEQYF
>TRBV9|once|TRBJ2-1|TRBD2
TGTGCCAGCAGCGCCAAGGACCATAAGGGCCTAGCGGGAGTGGATGAGCAGTTCTTC
CASSAKDHKGLAGVDEQFF
>TRBV6-5|NA|TRBJ2-1|NA
TGTGCCAGCAGTTGGAGTGTCGAACGAGGGCGGGTTGAGCAGTTCTTC
CASSWSVERGRVEQFF
>TRBV9|NA|TRBJ2-1|TRBD2
TGTGCCAGCAGCATACGACTAGCGGGGTACAATGAGCAGTTCTTC
CASSIRLAGYNEQFF
>TRBV6-1|NA|TRBJ2-7|NA
TGTGCCAGCCTGGGACTTTCCCATCGCGAGCAGTACTTC
CASLGLSHREQYF
>TRBV19|NA|TRBJ2-3|NA
TGTGCCAGTAGTATGTCTTCCGGCACAGATACGCAGTATTTT
CASSMSSGTDTQYF
>TRBV27|NA|TRBJ1-1|TRBD1
TGTGCCAGCAGTTTTCTACCTTTCCCGGGACAGGTACCGAGGAAAGCTTTCTTT
CASSFLPFPGQVPRKAFF
>TRBV7-8|once|TRBJ1-5|TRBD1
TGTGCCAGCAGCTTAGCACCACAGGGGCCAAGCAATCAGCCCCAGCATTTT
CASSLAPQGPSNQPQHF
>TRBV30|NA|TRBJ2-5|TRBD2
TGTGCCTGGAGTCCGGCGGGAGATAGAGAGACCCAGTACTTC
CAWSPAGDRETQYF
>TRBV6-1|few|TRBJ2-1|TRBD2
TGTGCCAGCAGCCGACTAGCTGCCTACAATGAGCAGTTCTTC
CASSRLAAYNEQFF
>TRBV6-1|few|TRBJ1-2|NA
TGTGCCAGCAGATTCTTGGAGAGCTATGGCTACACCTTC
CASRFLESYGYTF